This T cell receptor (beta chain) is drawn from a study of beta chain features in type 1 diabetes (dated by TCRdb to between 2018 and 2020). Background for the entire study: No differences in mean age, gender distribution, total cell number or subset yield were found between patients and healthy donors. Across all samples, about 110 million sorted cells were examined, and cell number per subset correlated strongly with RNA yield. In the study, recently diagnosed type 1 diabetes patients and matched healthy donors were compared on the TCRB repertoires of their sorted circulating CD4+ T cell subsets. Regulatory and stem cell-like memory subsets were isolated from only 8 patients and roughly eight healthy donors, whereas naive and central memory subsets came from all 30 or so donors. Results and caveats for the whole study, not just this receptor: In all four CD4+ subsets, TCRB CDR3 length was moderately but significantly shorter in type 1 diabetes patients. Because the HLA sub-analyses included only small numbers of individuals, any influence of HLA type on TCRB rearrangement was left unresolved. At VDJ recombination sites, patients with type 1 diabetes made fewer insertions and deleted more nucleotides, a pattern implying thymic rearrangement abnormalities. The naive, central memory and regulatory TCRB repertoires appeared to resemble one another more closely among patients than among healthy donors. Shorter templates might have been favored by PCR, but patient and control samples were amplified and corrected together, so both groups would have been affected equally by any skew. Because cDNA rather than genomic DNA was sequenced, highly expressing activated cells could have been over-represented, although no difference in activation and CD3 levels was found between groups.

Comments on this clone: There is no known antigen for this receptor. Qualities for individual bases were not recorded, and no much larger clone is one base off.

Here V drops 0 bases and J drops 5 bases, and the junction holds 7 bases not matched to any gene. The CDR3, cysteine through phenylalanine, is 16 amino acids long. Only the CDR3 DNA is retained, 48 bases long and in frame from the first base. The germline V gene (reference sequence) sets CDR1 to MNHEY and CDR2 to SMNVEV. A single peripheral blood draw of 95 to 150 mL on average was collected from each donor into heparinised tubes. Naive, central memory, regulatory and stem cell-like memory CD4+ T cells were sorted on a BD FACSAria II using a panel including CD45RO, CCR7, CD25, CD127, CD95 and CD27. All sorted populations exceeded 95% purity. PBMCs were isolated immediately by Lymphoprep density gradient centrifugation and stained directly without culture. So that batch effects would be minimized, each experiment stained and sorted samples in pairs, pairing one healthy donor with one patient. The High Capacity cDNA Reverse Transcription Kit was used to reverse transcribe all of the isolated RNA, meaning that expressed TCRB transcripts were what got sequenced. Deep immunoSEQ sequencing was performed on naive, central memory and regulatory T cell samples, with an average of roughly 3.3 million total reads per sample. Sorted cells were lysed in RLT buffer and RNA was extracted with DNase-treated RNeasy Micro or Mini kits, depending on cell number. To prevent cross-contamination, each cell subset was processed individually, whereas patient and healthy donor samples were processed jointly. TCRB sequences were amplified from cDNA with the immunoSEQ multiplex PCR, producing 87-bp fragments spanning the CDR3 region. The amplicons were sequenced using the Illumina HiSeq platform. As for the authors' bioinformatics: Synthetic template baselines were used to correct PCR bias computationally, reads within Hamming distance 2 were collapsed together, and singletons that could not be merged were discarded. Reads were aligned against IMGT to assign V, D and J genes, CDR3 length and insertions or deletions at six rearrangement sites. Within each subset, clonotype counts were normalized to sorted cell number, after which true diversity and Gini coefficients were computed with the tcR R package. Repertoire sharing was quantified using the overlap coefficient calculated on TCRB nucleotide sequences. Out-of-frame TCRB sequences from naive cells were analyzed as a proxy for the pre-selection repertoire. Not all clones reach the TCRdb copy of this immuneACCESS table, which keeps in-frame sequences only. Checked studies attribute under half of the gap to unresolved V genes and leave the rest unexplained. V, J and clone size reflect that table, while D and trimming were determined from the DNA. The sample table holds roughly 330,000 clones, of which around an eighth were seen once. Roughly 0.015% of the sample is held by the ten biggest clonotypes.

The V and J genes are TRBV27 and TRBJ1-1; TRBD1 agrees with 9 junctional bases. This sequence originates from a woman younger than 35 with type 1 diabetes. Sequenced sample: naive CD4+ T cells from blood. The intended sense of this specimen's cell subset or site label: true naive CD4+ T cells. For the CDR3, the sequence is CASSLSEGQGRTEAFF. The nucleotides read TGTGCCAGCAGTTTATCGGAGGGACAGGGAAGGACTGAAGCTTTCTTT.